A selection of T cell receptor beta chains follows, all from one sample in a study of blood T cell repertoires in COVID-19. The method was immunoSEQ multiplex PCR; TCRdb's version includes in-frame clones alone and lacks a portion of them. The data contain 150,000 to 180,000 clones, roughly 78% of them singletons. Sequenced sample: peripheral blood. The receptors derive from a man aged 80 or over with acute or convalescent COVID-19. Each CDR3 is given with its conserved first and last residue. The D gene is left open where the match is weak. Size is stated for part of the rows, as once, few or many counts, or as a class when the clone is expanded.

cdr3_length,d_call,clone_size,j_call,v_call,cdr3_nt,cdr3_aa
15,NA,few,TRBJ1-2,TRBV6-5,TGTGCCAGTTTGAGGGTCCCTACCCTTAACTATGGCTACACCTTC,CASLRVPTLNYGYTF
13,NA,NA,TRBJ1-5,TRBV19,TGTGCCAGTAGTACACAGGCCGATCAGCCCCAGCATTTT,CASSTQADQPQHF
13,NA,NA,TRBJ1-5,TRBV5-8,TGTGCCAGCAGCCGACAGTCCAATCAGCCCCAGCATTTT,CASSRQSNQPQHF
14,NA,NA,TRBJ2-7,TRBV6-5,TGTGCCAGCAGTTACTCGGGCAGGGTGTACGAGCAGTACTTC,CASSYSGRVYEQYF
19,NA,NA,TRBJ2-4,TRBV15,TGTGCCACCAGCAGCCCTACATTCGGACAGAATCTAGCCAAAAACATTCAGTACTTC,CATSSPTFGQNLAKNIQYF
16,TRBD2,NA,TRBJ2-1,TRBV7-2,TGTGCCAGCAGCTTAGCGTCGGGGGGGCCTTACAATGAGCAGTTCTTC,CASSLASGGPYNEQFF
17,TRBD1,NA,TRBJ2-1,TRBV5-1,TGCGCCAGCAGCCCCGGTATAGACAGGGGAAGGTTTAATGAGCAGTTCTTC,CASSPGIDRGRFNEQFF
15,NA,few,TRBJ2-2,TRBV24-1,TGTGCCACCAGGGCCAGGAGGCAGGAGACCGGGGAGCTGTTTTTT,CATRARRQETGELFF
14,NA,NA,TRBJ1-2,TRBV15,TGTGCCACCAGCAGAGATCGGGGTCCCTTCGGCTACACCTTC,CATSRDRGPFGYTF
11,NA,NA,TRBJ2-1,TRBV10-3,TGTGCCATCAGTGAGAGCCATGAGCAGTTCTTC,CAISESHEQFF
15,NA,NA,TRBJ2-3,TRBV4-1,TGCGCCAGCAGCCAACTGGACAGCAGCACAGATACGCAGTATTTT,CASSQLDSSTDTQYF
13,TRBD1,NA,TRBJ2-5,TRBV19,TGTGCCACCGCCTTGACAGGGGCAGAGACCCAGTACTTC,CATALTGAETQYF
16,NA,NA,TRBJ2-2,TRBV7-6,TGTGCCAGCAGCTCCACGGCGACTACGAACACCGGGGAGCTGTTTTTT,CASSSTATTNTGELFF
13,NA,NA,TRBJ1-1,TRBV12-3/TRBV12-4,TGTGCCAGCAGTTTTCAGGGGAATACTGAAGCTTTCTTT,CASSFQGNTEAFF
16,TRBD1,few,TRBJ1-2,TRBV7-9,TGTGCCAGCAGCTTAGCGACAGGGAGGAGTAACTATGGCTACACCTTC,CASSLATGRSNYGYTF
12,NA,NA,TRBJ1-3,TRBV3-1/TRBV3-2,TGTGCCAGCAGCCCCCCGGGTGGCGCCATATATTTT,CASSPPGGAIYF
14,TRBD1,NA,TRBJ1-2,TRBV6-2/TRBV6-3,TGTGCCAGCAGTTACAACGGACAGGGTGATGGCTACACCTTC,CASSYNGQGDGYTF
14,NA,few,TRBJ1-2,TRBV7-8,TGTGCCAGCAGCAGCCGAGAGAACTCCTATGGCTACACCTTC,CASSSRENSYGYTF
12,NA,NA,TRBJ1-5,TRBV28,TGTGCCAGCAGTACGGGCAATCAGCCCCAGCATTTT,CASSTGNQPQHF
14,NA,NA,TRBJ2-7,TRBV18,TGTGCCAGCTCACCTTCAGGGGATCCCTACGAGCAGTACTTC,CASSPSGDPYEQYF
13,TRBD1,NA,TRBJ1-2,TRBV5-1,TGCGCCAGCAGCCTGGCAGGGGGTGATGGCTACACCTTC,CASSLAGGDGYTF
14,TRBD1,NA,TRBJ1-3,TRBV7-9,TGTGCCAGCAACCCCGGGACAGGGGGAAACACCATATATTTT,CASNPGTGGNTIYF
19,TRBD2,once,TRBJ2-3,TRBV5-1,TGCGCCAGCAGCTTGGCCCGGGGACTAGCGGACAAGAGCACAGATACGCAGTATTTT,CASSLARGLADKSTDTQYF
12,NA,once,TRBJ2-1,TRBV10-3,TGTGCCATCAAGGGGGGGGACAATGAGCAGTTCTTC,CAIKGGDNEQFF
17,TRBD1,NA,TRBJ2-5,TRBV29-1,TGCAGCGTTGAATTAGTGGACAGGGCTGTCGGGCAAGAGACCCAGTACTTC,CSVELVDRAVGQETQYF
15,NA,NA,TRBJ1-5,TRBV19,TGTGCCAGTAGTATTGCCAGGGATAGCAATCAGCCCCAGCATTTT,CASSIARDSNQPQHF
15,TRBD1,few,TRBJ2-5,TRBV5-1,TGCGCCAGCAGCTTGAGGACAGGGGGCGCAGAGACCCAGTACTTC,CASSLRTGGAETQYF
13,NA,NA,TRBJ1-3,TRBV7-8,TGTGCCAGCAGCTTGGAGGGTCGGACCACCATATATTTT,CASSLEGRTTIYF
16,TRBD2,NA,TRBJ2-3,TRBV7-9,TGTGCCAGCAGCTCCGTAGCGGGGGGGCCCACAGATACGCAGTATTTT,CASSSVAGGPTDTQYF
15,NA,NA,TRBJ1-1,TRBV7-2,TGTGCCAGCAGCTTAGCATCCAGGGTGAACACTGAAGCTTTCTTT,CASSLASRVNTEAFF
13,NA,few,TRBJ2-2,TRBV5-1,TGCGCCAGCAGCTTGCTCTCTACGGGGGAGCTGTTTTTT,CASSLLSTGELFF
14,NA,NA,TRBJ1-2,TRBV18,TGTGCCAGCGTCACGGGGCAGGGGAACTATGGCTACACCTTC,CASVTGQGNYGYTF
17,TRBD1,NA,TRBJ2-7,TRBV19,TGTGCCAGTAGTCCTTCCCCGACAGGGGGATACTCCTACGAGCAGTACTTC,CASSPSPTGGYSYEQYF
15,NA,NA,TRBJ2-2,TRBV11-2,TGTGCCAGCAGCCGGAGGGCACAGAACACCGGGGAGCTGTTTTTT,CASSRRAQNTGELFF
14,TRBD2,NA,TRBJ2-1,TRBV7-2,TGTGCCAGCAGCTTAATGCTAGCGGGGGGTGAGCAGTTCTTC,CASSLMLAGGEQFF
16,NA,many,TRBJ1-5,TRBV7-2,TGTGCCAGCAGCACTATGGGGGGGTTGAGCAATCAGCCCCAGCATTTT,CASSTMGGLSNQPQHF